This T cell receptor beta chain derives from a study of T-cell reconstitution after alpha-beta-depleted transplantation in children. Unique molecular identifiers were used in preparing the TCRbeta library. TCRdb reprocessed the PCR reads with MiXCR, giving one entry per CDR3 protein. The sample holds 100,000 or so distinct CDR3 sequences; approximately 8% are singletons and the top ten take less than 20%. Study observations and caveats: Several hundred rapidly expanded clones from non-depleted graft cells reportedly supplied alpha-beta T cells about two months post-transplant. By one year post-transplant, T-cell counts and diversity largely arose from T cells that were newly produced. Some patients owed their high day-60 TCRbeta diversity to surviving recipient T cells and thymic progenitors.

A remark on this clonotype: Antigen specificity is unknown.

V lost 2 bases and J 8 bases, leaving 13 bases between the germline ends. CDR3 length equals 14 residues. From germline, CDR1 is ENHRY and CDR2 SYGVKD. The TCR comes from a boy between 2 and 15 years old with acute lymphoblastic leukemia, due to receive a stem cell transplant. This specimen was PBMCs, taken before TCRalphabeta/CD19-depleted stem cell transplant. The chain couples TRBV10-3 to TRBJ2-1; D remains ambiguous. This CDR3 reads CAISEEGVRDEQFF. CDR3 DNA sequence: TGTGCCATCAGTGAGGAAGGCGTTCGGGATGAGCAGTTCTTC.